The clone carrying this TCR beta chain was recorded many times. Its antigen remains unknown. This record belongs to a study of T-cell reconstitution after alpha-beta-depleted transplantation in children. Whole-study results and caveats: High day-60 TCRbeta diversity in some patients came from surviving recipient T cells and thymic progenitors. Newly made T cells mostly supplied T-cell counts and diversity one year after transplant.

CDR3 length equals 15 residues. Germline lookup yields CDR1 SQVTM and CDR2 ANQGSEA. Between the trimmed V and J ends, which lost 3 bases and 4 bases, there was a span of 16 bases. Researchers prepared the TCRbeta library using unique molecular identifiers, the study reports. TCRdb passed the PCR reads through MiXCR, listing each CDR3 protein once. This table has around 500,000 distinct CDR3 sequences, under 25% appearing once. This TCR was recovered from a boy younger than two who had a stem cell transplant for acute myeloid leukemia, so the T cells may come from the graft donor. The sequences come from PBMCs, mostly from graft donor cells, collected 360 days after TCRalphabeta/CD19-depleted stem cell transplant. V usage is TRBV29-1 and J usage is TRBJ2-1; possibly TRBD2 for D (5 bases). In nucleotides, the CDR3 is TGCAGCGTTGACCGGGCTAGCCGGCGATACAATGAGCAGTTCTTC. It translates to CSVDRASRRYNEQFF.